The present T cell receptor (beta chain) was sequenced within a study of blood T cell repertoires in COVID-19. There are a few counts of this clone. The CDR3 covers 16 residues. The junction had 6 bases not matched to a gene; V was cut back by 4 bases and J by 5 bases. The V gene's germline CDR1 is KGHSH and CDR2 LQKENI. TCRdb's copy holds only in-frame clones and misses some; the assay was immunoSEQ multiplex PCR. Among tens of thousands of clones, around 87% were seen once, and the ten largest hold over 15%. This clonotype was obtained from a woman aged 60-70 years with COVID-19, enrolled during active disease. Sequenced sample: peripheral blood. This chain uses TRBV18 with TRBJ2-3, with TRBD2 matching 13 bases. The DNA for the CDR3 is TGTGCCAGCTCACGGCGACTAGCGGGAGGTCGAGATACGCAGTATTTT. Amino acids: CASSRRLAGGRDTQYF.